This TCR beta chain was retrieved from a study of T-cell memory formation after mild COVID-19. CDR1 is SGHTA and CDR2 is FQGTGA in the germline V gene. This CDR3 contains 15 residues. The V end lost 5 bases, the J end lost 4 bases, and 15 bases lay between the germline ends. There are many counts of this clonotype. A single record per CDR3 protein comes from TCRdb applying MiXCR to the 5' RACE reads. The repertoire holds around 440,000 distinct CDR3 sequences, with over 15% as singletons. Sequenced sample: PBMCs or a T cell subset sorted from them (not recorded which). This receptor was identified in an adult woman who had mild COVID-19 (a few samples of this study predate the infection). Cell type and time point are not known. The V call is TRBV7-3, the J call TRBJ2-1; TRBD1 or TRBD2 may be the D gene (5 bases each). The CDR3 region has the DNA TGTGCCAGCAGCCGAGGGGCCTCCGGGTACAATGAGCAGTTCTTC. Its protein product is CASSRGASGYNEQFF. The full variable domain, in which reference TRBV7-3 and TRBJ2-1 provide the parts outside the CDR3, is GAGVSQTPSNKVTEKGKYVELRCDPISGHTALYWYRQSLGQGPEFLIYFQGTGAADDSGLPNDRFFAVRPEGSVSTLKIQRTERGDSAVYLCASSRGASGYNEQFFGPGTRLTVL.